The 19 T cell receptor beta chains reported below all come from one sample, sequenced in a study of blood T cell repertoires in COVID-19. Only in-frame clones appear in the TCRdb table, and some are missing; sequencing was by immunoSEQ multiplex PCR. There are under 300,000 clones in the sample; 80% to 95% occur only once, and 0.83% lies in the top ten. Material for sequencing was peripheral blood. The receptors shown here come from a man between 25 and 39 years old with COVID-19, enrolled during active disease.

The V and J genes are TRBV5-1 and TRBJ2-3; the match to TRBD1 covers 7 bases. The CDR3 has 14 residues. V lost 7 bases to trimming and J lost 2 bases; unmatched junction nucleotides: 7. Germline CDR1 SGHRS, CDR2 YFSETQ. The CDR3 is CASGSGTATDTQYF. The CDR3, as DNA: TGCGCCAGCGGTTCCGGGACAGCCACAGATACGCAGTATTTT. The variable domain in full, with the rest retrieved from reference TRBV5-1 and TRBJ2-3, is KAGVTQTPRYLIKTRGQQVTLSCSPISGHRSVSWYQQTPGQGLQFLFEYFSETQRNKGNFPGRFSGRQFSNSRSEMNVSTLELGDSALYLCASGSGTATDTQYFGPGTRLTVL.

V gene TRBV7-9 combines with J gene TRBJ1-5; D remains ambiguous. Trimming left V 5 bases short and J 1 base short, with 18 bases between. Germline values: CDR1 SEHNR, CDR2 FQNEAQ (reference sequence). This CDR3 comprises 17 residues. This CDR3 is CASSKQVGGLSNQPQHF. The CDR3 coding sequence is TGTGCCAGCAGCAAGCAGGTCGGAGGACTGAGCAATCAGCCCCAGCATTTT.

The chain links TRBV9 to TRBJ2-3; 7 bases fit TRBD2. CDR1 and CDR2 from the germline V gene are SGDLS and YYNGEE. This CDR3 spans 16 amino acids. After removal of 0 bases from V and 0 bases from J, the junction contained 4 bases not matched to a gene. CDR3 sequence reads: CASSVGAGSSTDTQYF. The CDR3 region has the DNA TGTGCCAGCAGCGTAGGAGCGGGGAGCAGCACAGATACGCAGTATTTT.

The chain couples TRBV25-1 to TRBJ1-4, with D hard to call. V gave up 1 base and J gave up 8 bases, with 11 bases separating them. The length of the CDR3 is 14 residues. Germline CDR1 MGHDK, CDR2 SYGVNS. In nucleotides, the CDR3 is TGTGCCAGCAGTGAATCCGCGAGAGGCGAAAAACTGTTTTTT. Residues: CASSESARGEKLFF.

This chain joins TRBV3-1 (or the pseudogene TRBV3-2) and TRBJ1-2; D might be TRBD1 (5 bases). CDR1 and CDR2 from the germline V gene are LGHDT and YNNKEL (reference sequence). Trimming shortened V by 0 bases and J by 8 bases, and 13 bases separated the two germline ends. This CDR3 is 14 amino acids long. The CDR3 bases are TGTGCCAGCAGCCAAGATCGGAGGGGCGGGGGCTACACCTTC. Translated, it gives CASSQDRRGGGYTF.

The chain joins TRBV10-2 to TRBJ1-1; TRBD1 matches at 7 bases. The length of the CDR3 is 15 residues. The V segment lost 2 bases and the J segment 5 bases; nucleotides outside the gene matches: 8. The germline V gene has CDR1 WSHSY and CDR2 SAAADI. The CDR3 protein is CASSERGQVVTEAFF. In DNA form, the CDR3 reads TGCGCCAGCAGTGAGCGTGGACAGGTAGTGACTGAAGCTTTCTTT.

This clone came up once. V and J are TRBV6-4 and TRBJ1-1, with D possibly TRBD1 on 5 matching bases. Trimming left V 4 bases short and J 0 bases short, with 18 bases between. This CDR3 has 17 residues. CDR1 and CDR2 (germline): MRHNA, SNTAGT. DNA of the CDR3: TGTGCCAGCAGTGGGGGCGGGATCCTGCCCCTGAACACTGAAGCTTTCTTT. This translates into CASSGGGILPLNTEAFF.

This chain links TRBV7-9 with TRBJ1-2; 9 bases align to TRBD1. V was clipped by 4 bases and J by 6 bases; unmatched bases: 9. Germline loops: CDR1 SEHNR, CDR2 FQNEAQ (reference sequence). CDR3 length: 15 amino acids. DNA of the CDR3: TGTGCCAGCAGCTCACCGCACAGGGGGCGTCATGGCTACACCTTC. As protein: CASSSPHRGRHGYTF. Complete variable domain (other parts from reference TRBV7-9 and TRBJ1-2): DTGVSQNPRHKITKRGQNVTFRCDPISEHNRLYWYRQTLGQGPEFLTYFQNEAQLEKSRLLSDRFSAERPKGSFSTLEIQRTEQGDSAMYLCASSSPHRGRHGYTFGSGTRLTVV.

CDR3: CASSEGEMKGKSDYGYTF. The CDR3 region has the DNA TGTGCCAGCAGTGAAGGGGAAATGAAGGGGAAAAGCGACTATGGCTACACCTTC. The chain recombines TRBV6-1 with TRBJ1-2; tentative D call: TRBD1 (5 bases). V shed 1 base and J shed 3 bases, with 21 bases lying between them. The CDR3 has 18 residues. Germline values: CDR1 MNHNS, CDR2 SASEGT.

This clone appeared a single time. V is TRBV28 and J is TRBJ1-2; D ambiguous. This CDR3 is 14 amino acids long. V was trimmed by 1 base and J by 3 bases, leaving 9 bases between them. Germline V CDR1 and CDR2: MDHEN, SYDVKM. The CDR3 loop is CASSLFLRDYGYTF. CDR3 sequence (DNA): TGTGCCAGCAGTTTATTTTTGAGGGACTATGGCTACACCTTC.

The rearrangement links TRBV9 to TRBJ2-2; 9 bases align to TRBD2. Germline values: CDR1 SGDLS, CDR2 YYNGEE. The CDR3 has 15 amino acids. V lost 3 bases, J lost 6 bases, and 6 bases stayed unmatched. The CDR3 protein is CASSGRTSASGELFF. The CDR3 nucleotides are TGTGCCAGCAGCGGACGGACTAGCGCCTCCGGGGAGCTGTTTTTT.

The chain couples TRBV10-3 to TRBJ1-1, with 7 positions matching TRBD1. Germline V gives CDR1 ENHRY, CDR2 SYGVKD. After removal of 4 bases from V and 0 bases from J, the junction contained 11 bases not matched to a gene. The CDR3 totals 17 residues. For the CDR3, the DNA is TGTGCCATCAGTGGGCAGGGGGGCTCGGATATGAACACTGAAGCTTTCTTT. This sequence encodes CAISGQGGSDMNTEAFF.

J is TRBJ2-2 and V is TRBV30; 10 nucleotides match TRBD2. The CDR3 has 14 amino acids. Trimming removed 5 bases from V and 4 bases from J; junction bases left unmatched: 4. From germline, CDR1 is GTSNPN and CDR2 SVGIG (reference sequence). The CDR3 sequence is CAWEAGGPTGELFF. CDR3 nucleotide sequence: TGTGCCTGGGAAGCGGGGGGGCCCACCGGGGAGCTGTTTTTT. The whole variable domain, remainder taken from reference TRBV30 and TRBJ2-2, is SQTIHQWPATLVQPVGSPLSLECTVEGTSNPNLYWYRQAAGRGLQLLFYSVGIGQISSEVPQNLSASRPQDRQFILSSKKLLLSDSGFYLCAWEAGGPTGELFFGEGSRLTVL.

V is TRBV4-1 and J is TRBJ1-3; possibly TRBD1 for D (5 bases). CDR3 length: 14 amino acids. Germline lookup yields CDR1 MGHRA and CDR2 YSYEKL. V lost 4 bases, J lost 4 bases, and 11 bases lay in between. CDR3 DNA sequence: TGCGCCAGCAGCCCAGGGTCTCACGGAAACACCATATATTTT. It yields the protein CASSPGSHGNTIYF.

This rearrangement joins TRBV9 to TRBJ1-1; TRBD1 might be the D (5 bases). With 0 bases removed from V and 7 bases from J, the gap between germline ends came to 16 bases. This CDR3 is 15 amino acids long. Germline-derived CDR1 and CDR2 are SGDLS and YYNGEE. CDR3 nucleotide sequence: TGTGCCAGCAGCGTAGCGGATGACTCAAGGGGTGAAGCTTTCTTT. Its translation is CASSVADDSRGEAFF.

The chain employs TRBV5-4 and TRBJ1-2; maybe TRBD1 (5 bases). Germline V gives CDR1 SGHNT, CDR2 YYREEE (reference sequence). The V end was cut by 4 bases, the J end by 6 bases, with 16 bases between. CDR3 length: 14 amino acids. In nucleotides, the CDR3 is TGTGCCAGCAGCCCCCGTGGGACTGGTGATGGCTACACCTTC. This gives the protein CASSPRGTGDGYTF.

This clone was observed a handful of times. The V gene is TRBV27, the J gene TRBJ1-1; D is perhaps TRBD1 (5 bases). Between the trimmed V and J ends, which lost 3 bases and 11 bases, there was a span of 13 bases. CDR3 size: 12 residues. CDR1 and CDR2 (germline): MNHEY, SMNVEV (reference sequence). CDR3 sequence (DNA): TGTGCCAGCAGTTTCCCGAGTGGGGCGGCTTTCTTT. Protein sequence: CASSFPSGAAFF.

The V and J genes are TRBV5-1 and TRBJ2-5; possible D gene TRBD2, 5 bases. The germline V gene encodes CDR1 SGHRS and CDR2 YFSETQ. Trimming left V 7 bases short and J 2 bases short, with 15 bases between. The CDR3 is made up of 14 amino acids. CDR3 sequence (DNA): TGCGCCAGCCGGACTGTCTCCAGTCAAGAGACCCAGTACTTC. Translation: CASRTVSSQETQYF.

The CDR3 nucleotides read TGTGCCAGCAGCCAAGAATCACTATACTCCTACGAGCAGTACTTC. Translation: CASSQESLYSYEQYF. V gene TRBV3-1 (or the pseudogene TRBV3-2) combines with J gene TRBJ2-7; D is unclear. The germline CDR1 and CDR2 sequences are LGHDT and YNNKEL (reference sequence). This CDR3 has 15 residues. Trimming stripped 0 bases from V and 0 bases from J, with 9 bases between.